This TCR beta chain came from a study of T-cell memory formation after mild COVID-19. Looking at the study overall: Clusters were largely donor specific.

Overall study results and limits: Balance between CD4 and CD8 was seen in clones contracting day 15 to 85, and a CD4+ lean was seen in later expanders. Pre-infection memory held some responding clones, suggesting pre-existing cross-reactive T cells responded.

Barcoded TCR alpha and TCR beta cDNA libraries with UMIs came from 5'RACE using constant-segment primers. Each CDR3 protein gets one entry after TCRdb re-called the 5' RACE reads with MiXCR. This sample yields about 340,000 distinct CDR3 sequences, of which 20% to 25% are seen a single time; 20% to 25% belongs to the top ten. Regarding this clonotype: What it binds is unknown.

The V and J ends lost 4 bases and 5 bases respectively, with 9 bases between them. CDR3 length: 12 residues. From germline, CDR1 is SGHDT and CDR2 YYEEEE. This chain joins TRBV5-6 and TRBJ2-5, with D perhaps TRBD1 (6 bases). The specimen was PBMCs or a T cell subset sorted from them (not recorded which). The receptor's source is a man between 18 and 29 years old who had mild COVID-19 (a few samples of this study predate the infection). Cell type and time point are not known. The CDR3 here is CASSTDRETQYF. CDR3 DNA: TGTGCCAGCAGCACTGACAGGGAGACCCAGTACTTC.